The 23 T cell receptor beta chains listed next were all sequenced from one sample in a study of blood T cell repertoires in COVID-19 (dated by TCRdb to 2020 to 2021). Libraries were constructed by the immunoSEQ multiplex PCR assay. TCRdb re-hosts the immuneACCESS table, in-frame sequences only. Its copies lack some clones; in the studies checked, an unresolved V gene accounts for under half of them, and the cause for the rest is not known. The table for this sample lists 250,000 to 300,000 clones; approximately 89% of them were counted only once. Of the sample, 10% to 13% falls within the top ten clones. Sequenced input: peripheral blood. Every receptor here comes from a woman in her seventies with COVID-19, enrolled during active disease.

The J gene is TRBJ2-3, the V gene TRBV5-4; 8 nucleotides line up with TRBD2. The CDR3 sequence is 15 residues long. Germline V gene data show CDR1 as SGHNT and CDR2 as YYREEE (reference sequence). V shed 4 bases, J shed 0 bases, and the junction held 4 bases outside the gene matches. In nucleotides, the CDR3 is TGTGCCAGCAGCCGCAGCGGGGGTAGCACAGATACGCAGTATTTT. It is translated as CASSRSGGSTDTQYF.

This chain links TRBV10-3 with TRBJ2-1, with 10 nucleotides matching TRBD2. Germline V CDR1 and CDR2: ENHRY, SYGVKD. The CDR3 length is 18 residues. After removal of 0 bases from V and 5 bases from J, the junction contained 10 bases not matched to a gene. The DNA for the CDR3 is TGTGCCATCAGTGAGTCTGGAGCGGGAGGGCCGGGGAACAATGAGCAGTTCTTC. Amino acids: CAISESGAGGPGNNEQFF.

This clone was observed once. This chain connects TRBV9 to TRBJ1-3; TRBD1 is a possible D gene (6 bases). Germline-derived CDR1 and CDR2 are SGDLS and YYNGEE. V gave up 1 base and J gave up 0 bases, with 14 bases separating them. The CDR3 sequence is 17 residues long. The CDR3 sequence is CASSVLGGPVSGNTIYF. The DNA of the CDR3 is TGTGCCAGCAGCGTATTGGGGGGGCCCGTCTCTGGAAACACCATATATTTT.

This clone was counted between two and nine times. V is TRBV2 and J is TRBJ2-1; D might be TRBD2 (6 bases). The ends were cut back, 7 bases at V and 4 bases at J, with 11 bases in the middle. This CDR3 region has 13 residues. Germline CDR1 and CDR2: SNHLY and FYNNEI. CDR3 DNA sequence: TGTGCCAGCAAGGGAGGCGAGTACAATGAGCAGTTCTTC. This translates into CASKGGEYNEQFF.

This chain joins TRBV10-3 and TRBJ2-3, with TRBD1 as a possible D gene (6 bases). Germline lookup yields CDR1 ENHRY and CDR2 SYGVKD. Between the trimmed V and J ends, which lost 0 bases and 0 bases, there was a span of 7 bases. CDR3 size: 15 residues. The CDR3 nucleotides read TGTGCCATCAGTGAGTCGGGGGCTAGCACAGATACGCAGTATTTT. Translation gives CAISESGASTDTQYF.

CDR3 DNA sequence: TGTGCCAGCAGCCCAAGGATTAACAGGGTATCAGGCAACACTGAAGCTTTCTTT. Translation: CASSPRINRVSGNTEAFF. The chain joins TRBV14 to TRBJ1-1, with a tentative D call TRBD1 (6 bases). V was pared by 4 bases and J by 2 bases, with 23 bases between. The CDR3 loop spans 18 amino acids. Germline V gives CDR1 SGHDN, CDR2 FVKESK.

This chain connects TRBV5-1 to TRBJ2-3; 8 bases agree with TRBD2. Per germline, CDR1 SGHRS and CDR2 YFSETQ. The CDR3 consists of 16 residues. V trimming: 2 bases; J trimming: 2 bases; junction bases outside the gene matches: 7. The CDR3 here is CASSFLIAGYTDTQYF. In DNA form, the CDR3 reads TGCGCCAGCAGCTTTCTGATAGCGGGATACACAGATACGCAGTATTTT.

CDR3 nucleotide sequence: TGTGCCAGCAGATCCACCGGGACAGAGTCCTACAATGAGCAGTTCTTC. Amino acid sequence: CASRSTGTESYNEQFF. The gene calls are TRBV7-9 and TRBJ2-1, with 7 nucleotides matching TRBD1. V shed 6 bases and J 1 base; nucleotides not matched to a gene: 9. This CDR3 has 16 amino acids. Germline CDR1 SEHNR, CDR2 FQNEAQ (reference sequence).

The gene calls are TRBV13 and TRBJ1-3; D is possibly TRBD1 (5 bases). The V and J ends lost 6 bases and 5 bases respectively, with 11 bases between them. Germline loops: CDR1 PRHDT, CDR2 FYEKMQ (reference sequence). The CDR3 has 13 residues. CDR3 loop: CASRVKGRNTIYF. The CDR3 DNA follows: TGTGCCAGCAGGGTAAAGGGGAGAAACACCATATATTTT.

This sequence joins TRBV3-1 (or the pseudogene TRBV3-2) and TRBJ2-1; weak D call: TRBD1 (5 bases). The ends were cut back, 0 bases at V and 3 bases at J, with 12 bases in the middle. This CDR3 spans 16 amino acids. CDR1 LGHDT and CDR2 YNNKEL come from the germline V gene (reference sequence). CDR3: CASSQEPGSIYNEQFF. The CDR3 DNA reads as TGTGCCAGCAGCCAAGAACCAGGGTCTATCTACAATGAGCAGTTCTTC.

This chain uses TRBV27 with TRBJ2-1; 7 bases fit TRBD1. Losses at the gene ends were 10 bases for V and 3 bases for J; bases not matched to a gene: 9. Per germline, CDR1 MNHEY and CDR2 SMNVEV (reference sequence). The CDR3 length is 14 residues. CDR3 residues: CANPTGRSYNEQFF. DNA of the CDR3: TGTGCCAACCCGACAGGGCGGAGCTACAATGAGCAGTTCTTC.

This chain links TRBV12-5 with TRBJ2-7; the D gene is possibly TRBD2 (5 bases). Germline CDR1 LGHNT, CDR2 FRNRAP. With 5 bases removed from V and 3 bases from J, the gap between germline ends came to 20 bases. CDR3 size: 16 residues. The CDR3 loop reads CASGNGLATHYYEQYF. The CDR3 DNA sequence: TGTGCTAGTGGTAACGGTCTAGCCACCCATTACTACGAGCAGTACTTC.

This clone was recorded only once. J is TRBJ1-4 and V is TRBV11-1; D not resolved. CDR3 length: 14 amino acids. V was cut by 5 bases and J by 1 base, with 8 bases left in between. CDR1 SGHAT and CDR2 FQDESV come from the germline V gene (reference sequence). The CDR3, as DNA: TGTGCCAGCAGCCGATCGGGAACTAATGAAAAACTGTTTTTT. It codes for CASSRSGTNEKLFF. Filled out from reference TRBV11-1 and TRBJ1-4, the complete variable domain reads EAEVAQSPRYKITEKSQAVAFWCDPISGHATLYWYRQILGQGPELLVQFQDESVVDDSQLPKDRFSAERLKGVDSTLKIQPAELGDSAMYLCASSRSGTNEKLFFGSGTQLSVL.

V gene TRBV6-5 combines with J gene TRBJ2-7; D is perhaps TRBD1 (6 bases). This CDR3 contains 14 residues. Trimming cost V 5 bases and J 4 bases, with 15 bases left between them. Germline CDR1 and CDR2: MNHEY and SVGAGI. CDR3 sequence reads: CASSIPGQNYEQYF. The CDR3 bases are TGTGCCAGCAGTATACCGGGACAAAATTACGAGCAGTACTTC.

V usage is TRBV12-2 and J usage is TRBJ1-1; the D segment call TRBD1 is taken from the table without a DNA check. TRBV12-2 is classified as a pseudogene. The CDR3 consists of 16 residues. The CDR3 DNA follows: TGTGCAAGTCGCTTACGAAGTACAGGGCCAATTACTGAAGCTTTCTTT. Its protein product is CASRLRSTGPITEAFF.

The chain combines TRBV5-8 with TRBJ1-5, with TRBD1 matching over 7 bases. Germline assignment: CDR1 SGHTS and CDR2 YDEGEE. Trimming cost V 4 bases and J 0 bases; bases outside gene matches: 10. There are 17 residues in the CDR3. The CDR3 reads CASSGGTATYSNQPQHF. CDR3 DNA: TGTGCCAGCAGCGGCGGGACAGCCACCTATAGCAATCAGCCCCAGCATTTT.

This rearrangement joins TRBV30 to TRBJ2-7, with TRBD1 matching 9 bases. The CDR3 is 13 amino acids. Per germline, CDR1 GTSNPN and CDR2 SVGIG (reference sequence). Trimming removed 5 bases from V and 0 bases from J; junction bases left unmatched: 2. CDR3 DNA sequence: TGTGCCTGGGACAGGGGGACCTCCTACGAGCAGTACTTC. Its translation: CAWDRGTSYEQYF. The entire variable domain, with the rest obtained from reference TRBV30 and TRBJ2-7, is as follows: SQTIHQWPATLVQPVGSPLSLECTVEGTSNPNLYWYRQAAGRGLQLLFYSVGIGQISSEVPQNLSASRPQDRQFILSSKKLLLSDSGFYLCAWDRGTSYEQYFGPGTRLTVT.

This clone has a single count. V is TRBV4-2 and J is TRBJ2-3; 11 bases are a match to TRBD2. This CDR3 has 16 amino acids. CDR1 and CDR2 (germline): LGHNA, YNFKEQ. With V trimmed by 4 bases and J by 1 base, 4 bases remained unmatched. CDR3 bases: TGTGCCAGCAGCCGAAAACTAGCGGGAGGCACAGATACGCAGTATTTT. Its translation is CASSRKLAGGTDTQYF.

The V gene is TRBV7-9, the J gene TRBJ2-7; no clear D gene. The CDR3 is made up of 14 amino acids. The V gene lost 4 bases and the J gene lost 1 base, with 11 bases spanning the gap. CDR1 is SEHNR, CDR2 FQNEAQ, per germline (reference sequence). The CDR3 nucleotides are TGTGCCAGCAGCTCCGCAGGCCTGTCCTACGAGCAGTACTTC. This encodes CASSSAGLSYEQYF.

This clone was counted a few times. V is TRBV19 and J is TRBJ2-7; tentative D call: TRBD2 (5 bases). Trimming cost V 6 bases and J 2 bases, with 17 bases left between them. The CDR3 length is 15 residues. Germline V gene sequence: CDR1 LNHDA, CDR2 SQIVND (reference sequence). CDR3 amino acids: CASSEIPGNTYEQYF. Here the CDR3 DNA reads TGTGCCAGTAGCGAGATTCCCGGGAACACCTACGAGCAGTACTTC.

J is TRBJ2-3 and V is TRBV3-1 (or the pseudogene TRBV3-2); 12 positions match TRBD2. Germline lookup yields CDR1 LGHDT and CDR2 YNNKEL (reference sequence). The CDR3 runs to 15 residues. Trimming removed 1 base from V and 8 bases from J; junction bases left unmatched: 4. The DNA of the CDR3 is TGTGCCAGCAGCCAAGCTAGCGGGAGGGCCGGTACGCAGTATTTT. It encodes CASSQASGRAGTQYF.

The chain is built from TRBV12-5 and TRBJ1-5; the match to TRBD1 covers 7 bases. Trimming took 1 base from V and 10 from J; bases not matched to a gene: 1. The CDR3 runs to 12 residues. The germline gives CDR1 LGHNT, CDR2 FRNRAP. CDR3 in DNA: TGTGCTAGTGGTTTGGGGACAGGCCCCCAGCATTTT. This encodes CASGLGTGPQHF.

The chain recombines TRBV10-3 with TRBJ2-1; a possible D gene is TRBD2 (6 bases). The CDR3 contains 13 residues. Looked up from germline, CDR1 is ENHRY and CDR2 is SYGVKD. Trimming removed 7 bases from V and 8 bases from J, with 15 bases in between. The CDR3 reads CAITGDLPDEQFF. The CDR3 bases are TGTGCCATCACGGGGGACCTTCCGGATGAGCAGTTCTTC.